Sequencing of this TCR beta chain was carried out in a study of blood T cell repertoires in COVID-19. Study as a whole: Sites in the United States, Italy and Spain provided acute and convalescent COVID-19 samples. Nucleic acid was either cDNA or gDNA, and it came from T cells, B-cell-depleted T cells, or PBMCs.

The CDR3 sequence is 14 residues long. The V and J ends lost 5 bases and 5 bases respectively, with 12 bases between them. Germline CDR1 reads MNHEY; CDR2 reads SMNVEV (reference sequence). TCRdb's table, derived via immunoSEQ multiplex PCR, lists solely in-frame clones and lacks some. The sample lists a few hundred thousand clones, roughly 88% occurring once. This sequence was found in a young man who had recovered from COVID-19. The chain is built from TRBV27 and TRBJ2-2; TRBD2 might be the D (5 bases). Sequenced input: peripheral blood. The CDR3 sequence is CASSPTRVTGELFF. The CDR3 DNA reads TGTGCCAGCAGTCCAACTAGGGTAACCGGGGAGCTGTTTTTT.